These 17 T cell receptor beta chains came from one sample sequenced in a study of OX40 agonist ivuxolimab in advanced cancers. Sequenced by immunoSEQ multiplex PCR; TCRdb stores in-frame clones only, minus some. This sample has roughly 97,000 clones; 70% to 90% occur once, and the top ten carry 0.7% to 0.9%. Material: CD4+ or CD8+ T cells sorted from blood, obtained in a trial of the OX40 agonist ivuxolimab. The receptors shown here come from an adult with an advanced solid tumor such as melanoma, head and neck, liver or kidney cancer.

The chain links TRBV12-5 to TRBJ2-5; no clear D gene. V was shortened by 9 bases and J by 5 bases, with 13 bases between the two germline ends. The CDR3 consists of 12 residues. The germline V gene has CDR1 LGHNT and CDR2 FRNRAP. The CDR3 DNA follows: TGTGCTAGCGGTCAAAATTGGGAGACCCAGTACTTC. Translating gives CASGQNWETQYF.

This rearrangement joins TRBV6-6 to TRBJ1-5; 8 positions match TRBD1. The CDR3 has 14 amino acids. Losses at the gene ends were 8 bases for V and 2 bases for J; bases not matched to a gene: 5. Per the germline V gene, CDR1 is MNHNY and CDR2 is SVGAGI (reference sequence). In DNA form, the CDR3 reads TGTGCCAGCGAAAACAGGGGGGGCAATCAGCCCCAGCATTTT. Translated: CASENRGGNQPQHF.

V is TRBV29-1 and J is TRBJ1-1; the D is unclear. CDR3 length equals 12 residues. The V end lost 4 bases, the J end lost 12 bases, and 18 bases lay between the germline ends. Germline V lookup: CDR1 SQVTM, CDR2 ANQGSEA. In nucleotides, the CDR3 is TGCAGCGTTGCCTCGAGGATGTTGGCGACTTTCTTT. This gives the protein CSVASRMLATFF.

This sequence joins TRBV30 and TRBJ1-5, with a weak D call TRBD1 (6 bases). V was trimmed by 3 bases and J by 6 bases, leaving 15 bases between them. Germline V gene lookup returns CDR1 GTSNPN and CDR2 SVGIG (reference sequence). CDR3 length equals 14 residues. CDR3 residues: CAWRATGSLQPQHF. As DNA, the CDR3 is TGTGCCTGGAGGGCTACAGGGAGTCTTCAGCCCCAGCATTTT.

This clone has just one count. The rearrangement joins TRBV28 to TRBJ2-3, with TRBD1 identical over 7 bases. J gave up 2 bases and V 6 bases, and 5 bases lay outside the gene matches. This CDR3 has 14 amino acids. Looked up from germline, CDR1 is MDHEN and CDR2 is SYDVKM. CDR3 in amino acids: CASRTGTDTDTQYF. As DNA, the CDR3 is TGTGCCAGCAGAACCGGGACAGACACAGATACGCAGTATTTT.

For the CDR3, the DNA is TGTGCCAGCCATTCCTTGGCAGGAGGGGATTCACCCCTCCACTTT. The encoded protein is CASHSLAGGDSPLHF. V and J are TRBV27 and TRBJ1-6; a possible D gene is TRBD1 (5 bases). There are 15 residues in the CDR3. Germline CDR1 reads MNHEY; CDR2 reads SMNVEV (reference sequence). V lost 8 bases, J lost 8 bases, and 19 bases lay in between.

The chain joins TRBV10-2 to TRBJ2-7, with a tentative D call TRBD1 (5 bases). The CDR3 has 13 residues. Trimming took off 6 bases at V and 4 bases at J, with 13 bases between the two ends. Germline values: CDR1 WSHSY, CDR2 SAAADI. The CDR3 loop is CASRPTGSYEQYF. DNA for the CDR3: TGCGCCAGCAGACCTACAGGCTCTTACGAGCAGTACTTC.

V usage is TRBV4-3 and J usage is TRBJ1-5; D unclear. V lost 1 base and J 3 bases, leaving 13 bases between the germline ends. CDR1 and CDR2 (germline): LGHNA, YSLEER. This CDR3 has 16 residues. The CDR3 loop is CASSQVVGSNNQPQHF. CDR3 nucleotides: TGCGCCAGCAGCCAAGTTGTCGGGTCAAACAATCAGCCCCAGCATTTT.

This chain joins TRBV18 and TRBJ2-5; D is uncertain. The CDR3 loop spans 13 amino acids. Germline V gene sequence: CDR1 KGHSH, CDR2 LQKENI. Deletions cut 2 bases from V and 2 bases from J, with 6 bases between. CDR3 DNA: TGTGCCAGCTCACCAACCTTTCAAGAGACCCAGTACTTC. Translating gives CASSPTFQETQYF.

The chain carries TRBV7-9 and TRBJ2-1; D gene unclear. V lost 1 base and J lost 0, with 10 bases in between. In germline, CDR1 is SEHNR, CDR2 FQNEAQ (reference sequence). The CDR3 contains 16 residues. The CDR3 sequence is CASSLVEQPSYNEQFF. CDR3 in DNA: TGTGCCAGCAGCTTAGTGGAACAGCCCTCCTACAATGAGCAGTTCTTC.

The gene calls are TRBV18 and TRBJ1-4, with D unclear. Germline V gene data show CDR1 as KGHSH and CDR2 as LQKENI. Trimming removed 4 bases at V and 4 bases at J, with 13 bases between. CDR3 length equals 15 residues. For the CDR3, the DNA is TGTGCCAGCTCACGGGCTATTAGTGGTAATGAAAAACTGTTTTTT. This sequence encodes CASSRAISGNEKLFF.

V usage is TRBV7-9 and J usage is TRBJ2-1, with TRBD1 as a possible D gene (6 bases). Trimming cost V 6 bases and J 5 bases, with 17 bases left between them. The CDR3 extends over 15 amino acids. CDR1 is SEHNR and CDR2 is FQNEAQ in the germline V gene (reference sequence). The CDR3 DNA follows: TGTGCCAGCAGTTCGACAGACAGGCCCGACAATGAGCAGTTCTTC. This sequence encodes CASSSTDRPDNEQFF.

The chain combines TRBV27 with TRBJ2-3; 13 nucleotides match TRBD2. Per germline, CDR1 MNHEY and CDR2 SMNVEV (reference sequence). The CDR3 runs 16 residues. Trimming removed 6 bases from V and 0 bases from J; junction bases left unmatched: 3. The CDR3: CASRTSGGPSTDTQYF. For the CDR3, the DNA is TGTGCCAGCAGGACTAGCGGGGGGCCGAGCACAGATACGCAGTATTTT.

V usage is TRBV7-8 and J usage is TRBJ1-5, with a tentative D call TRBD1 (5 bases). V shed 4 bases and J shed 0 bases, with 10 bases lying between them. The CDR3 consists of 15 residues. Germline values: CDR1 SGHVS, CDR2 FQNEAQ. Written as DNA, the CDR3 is TGTGCCAGCAGCTCAGGCAGGGTTAGCAATCAGCCCCAGCATTTT. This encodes CASSSGRVSNQPQHF. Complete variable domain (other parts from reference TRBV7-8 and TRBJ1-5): GAGVSQSPRYKVAKRGQDVALRCDPISGHVSLFWYQQALGQGPEFLTYFQNEAQLDKSGLPSDRFFAERPEGSVSTLKIQRTQQEDSAVYLCASSSGRVSNQPQHFGDGTRLSIL.

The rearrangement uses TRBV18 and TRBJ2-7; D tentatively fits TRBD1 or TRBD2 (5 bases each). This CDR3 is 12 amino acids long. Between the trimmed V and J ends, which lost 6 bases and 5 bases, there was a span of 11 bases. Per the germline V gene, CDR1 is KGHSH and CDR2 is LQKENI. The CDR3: CASSRGSDEQYF. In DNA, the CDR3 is TGTGCCAGCTCTCGGGGCAGCGACGAGCAGTACTTC.

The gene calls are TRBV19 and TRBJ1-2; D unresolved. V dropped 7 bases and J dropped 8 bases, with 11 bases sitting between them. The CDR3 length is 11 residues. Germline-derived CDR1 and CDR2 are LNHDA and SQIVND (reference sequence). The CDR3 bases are TGTGCCAGTAACACATGGAGGGGCTACACCTTC. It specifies CASNTWRGYTF.

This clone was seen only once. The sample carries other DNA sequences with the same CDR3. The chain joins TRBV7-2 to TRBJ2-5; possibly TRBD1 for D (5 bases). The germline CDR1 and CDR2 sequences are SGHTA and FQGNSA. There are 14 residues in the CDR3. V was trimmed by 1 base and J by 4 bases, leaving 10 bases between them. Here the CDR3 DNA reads TGTGCCAGCAGCTTAGGCGCAGGGCGAGAGACCCAGTACTTC. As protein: CASSLGAGRETQYF.